This section outlines one T cell receptor (beta chain) sequence together with its context. Losses at the gene ends were 0 bases for V and 5 bases for J; bases not matched to a gene: 2. Looked up from germline, CDR1 is SGDLS and CDR2 is YYNGEE. The CDR3 is 16 amino acids. This sample was taken from a study of shared clonotypes between healthy human individuals. Sequencing used immunoSEQ multiplex PCR; TCRdb keeps in-frame clones, though not all of them. The table shows over 1.5 million clones, with about 98% occurring only once. Sequences were obtained from naive CD4+ T cells sorted from blood. Subset described: CD45RA+ positively selected. The sequence was obtained from a young man in good health. The chain carries TRBV9 and TRBJ2-1; 13 bases are shared with TRBD2. The CDR3 loop reads CASSVAGLAGDNEQFF. The CDR3 DNA is TGTGCCAGCAGCGTAGCCGGACTAGCGGGAGACAATGAGCAGTTCTTC.